This T cell receptor (beta chain) was captured by sequencing in a study of long-term antiretroviral therapy in people with HIV. Findings and limits, study-wide: Whereas controls had wider CDR3 length ranges, HIV repertoires had narrower ones.

Trimming cost V 5 bases and J 0 bases, with 10 bases left between them. The CDR3 covers 14 residues. CDR1 is MNHEY and CDR2 is SMNVEV in the germline V gene (reference sequence). The assay used was immunoSEQ (version v3.0), run at survey level. The table came from immunoSEQ multiplex PCR; TCRdb's copy has only in-frame clones and leaves some out. The table includes some 16,000 clones, about 95% detected once. In the case of this clone: Antigen unknown.

Sampling of each donor yielded at least one pre-ART PBMC sample and at least two post-ART PBMC samples. The sequence was obtained from a man aged 30 to 39 with HIV. The J gene is TRBJ1-1, the V gene TRBV27; D possibly corresponds to TRBD1 (5 bases). This specimen was unsorted PBMCs, taken approximately 11 years after starting antiretroviral therapy. CDR3 in amino acids: CASSLRGLNTEAFF. The CDR3 region has the DNA TGTGCCAGCAGTCTAAGGGGACTGAACACTGAAGCTTTCTTT.